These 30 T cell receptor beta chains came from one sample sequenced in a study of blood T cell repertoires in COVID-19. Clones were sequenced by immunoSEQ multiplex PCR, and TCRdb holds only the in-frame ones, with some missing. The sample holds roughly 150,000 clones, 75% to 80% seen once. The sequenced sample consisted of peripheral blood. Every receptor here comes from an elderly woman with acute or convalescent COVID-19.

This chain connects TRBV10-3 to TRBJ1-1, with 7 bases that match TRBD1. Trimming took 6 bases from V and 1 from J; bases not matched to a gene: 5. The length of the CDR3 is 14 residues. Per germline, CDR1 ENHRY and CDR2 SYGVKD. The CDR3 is CAIRGRGANTEAFF. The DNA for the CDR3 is TGTGCCATCAGGGGCAGGGGGGCGAACACTGAAGCTTTCTTT.

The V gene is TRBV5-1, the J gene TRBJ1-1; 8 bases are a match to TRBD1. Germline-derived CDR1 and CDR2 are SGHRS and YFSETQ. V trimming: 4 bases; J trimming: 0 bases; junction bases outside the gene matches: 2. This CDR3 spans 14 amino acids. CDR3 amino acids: CASSPDRVNTEAFF. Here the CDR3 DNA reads TGCGCCAGCAGCCCGGACAGGGTGAACACTGAAGCTTTCTTT.

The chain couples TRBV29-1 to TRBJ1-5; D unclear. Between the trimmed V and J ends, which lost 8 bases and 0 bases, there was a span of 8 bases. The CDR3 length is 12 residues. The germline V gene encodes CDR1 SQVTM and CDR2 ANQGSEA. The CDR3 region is CSQDYSNQPQHF. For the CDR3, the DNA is TGCAGCCAGGACTATAGCAATCAGCCCCAGCATTTT.

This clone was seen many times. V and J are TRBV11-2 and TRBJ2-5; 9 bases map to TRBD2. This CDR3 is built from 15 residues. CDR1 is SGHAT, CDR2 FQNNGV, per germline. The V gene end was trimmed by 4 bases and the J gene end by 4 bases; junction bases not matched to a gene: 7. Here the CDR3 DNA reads TGTGCCAGCAGCTCCCTTAGGCGGGAGGGAGAGACCCAGTACTTC. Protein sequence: CASSSLRREGETQYF.

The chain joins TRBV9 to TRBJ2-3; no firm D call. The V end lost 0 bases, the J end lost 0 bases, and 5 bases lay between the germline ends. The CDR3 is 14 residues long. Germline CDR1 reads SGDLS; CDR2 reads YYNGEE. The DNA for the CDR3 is TGTGCCAGCAGCGTAGGTCTAAGCACAGATACGCAGTATTTT. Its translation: CASSVGLSTDTQYF.

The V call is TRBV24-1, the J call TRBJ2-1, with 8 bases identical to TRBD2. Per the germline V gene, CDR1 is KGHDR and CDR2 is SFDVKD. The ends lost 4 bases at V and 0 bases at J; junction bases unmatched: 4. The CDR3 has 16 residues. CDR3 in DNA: TGTGCCACCAGTGAGACCGGGACTAGCTCCTACAATGAGCAGTTCTTC. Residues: CATSETGTSSYNEQFF.

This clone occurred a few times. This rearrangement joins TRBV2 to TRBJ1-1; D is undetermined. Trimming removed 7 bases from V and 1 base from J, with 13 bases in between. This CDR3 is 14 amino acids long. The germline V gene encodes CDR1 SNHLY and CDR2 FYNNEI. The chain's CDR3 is CASIDSLTNTEAFF. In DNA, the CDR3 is TGTGCCAGCATCGACTCCTTAACGAACACTGAAGCTTTCTTT.

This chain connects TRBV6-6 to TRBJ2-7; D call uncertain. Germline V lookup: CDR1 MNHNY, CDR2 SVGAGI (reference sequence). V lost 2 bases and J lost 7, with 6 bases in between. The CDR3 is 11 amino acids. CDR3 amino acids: CASSYQVEQYF. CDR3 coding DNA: TGTGCCAGCAGTTACCAGGTGGAGCAGTACTTC.

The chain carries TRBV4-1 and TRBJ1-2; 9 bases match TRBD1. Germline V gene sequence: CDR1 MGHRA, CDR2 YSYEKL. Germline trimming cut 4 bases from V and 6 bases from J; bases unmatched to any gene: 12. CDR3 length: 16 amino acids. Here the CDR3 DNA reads TGCGCCAGCAGCCGGGCGGGGACAGGGTTATTGAATGGCTACACCTTC. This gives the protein CASSRAGTGLLNGYTF.

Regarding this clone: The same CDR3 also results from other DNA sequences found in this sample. CDR3 residues: CASSQGGYNEQFF. CDR3 DNA sequence: TGTGCCAGCAGCCAAGGCGGATACAATGAGCAGTTCTTC. The chain carries TRBV3-1 (or the pseudogene TRBV3-2) and TRBJ2-1; D gene unclear. Trimming took 1 base from V and 4 from J, leaving 5 bases between them. The germline CDR1 and CDR2 sequences are LGHDT and YNNKEL (reference sequence). The length of the CDR3 is 13 residues.

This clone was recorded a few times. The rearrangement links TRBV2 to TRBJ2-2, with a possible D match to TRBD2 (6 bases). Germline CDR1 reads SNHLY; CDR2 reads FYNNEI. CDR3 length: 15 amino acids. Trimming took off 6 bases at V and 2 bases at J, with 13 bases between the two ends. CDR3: CASRNGGANTGELFF. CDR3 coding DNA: TGTGCCAGCAGAAACGGGGGAGCAAACACCGGGGAGCTGTTTTTT.

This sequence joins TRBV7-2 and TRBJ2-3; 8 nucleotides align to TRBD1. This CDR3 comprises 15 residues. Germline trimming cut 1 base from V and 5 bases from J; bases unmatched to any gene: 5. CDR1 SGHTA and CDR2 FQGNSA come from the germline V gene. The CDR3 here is CASSLGGQGLDTQYF. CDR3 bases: TGTGCCAGCAGCTTAGGAGGACAGGGTCTAGATACGCAGTATTTT.

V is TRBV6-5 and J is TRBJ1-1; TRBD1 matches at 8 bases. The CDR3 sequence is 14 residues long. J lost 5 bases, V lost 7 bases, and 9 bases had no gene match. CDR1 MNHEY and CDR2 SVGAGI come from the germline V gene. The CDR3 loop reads CASTFGQGLTEAFF. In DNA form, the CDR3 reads TGTGCCAGCACCTTTGGACAGGGTTTGACTGAAGCTTTCTTT.

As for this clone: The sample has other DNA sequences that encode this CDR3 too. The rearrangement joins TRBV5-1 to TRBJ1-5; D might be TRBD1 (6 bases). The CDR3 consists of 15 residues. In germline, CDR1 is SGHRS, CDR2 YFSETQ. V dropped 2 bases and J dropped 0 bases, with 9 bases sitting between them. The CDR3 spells CASSLGGNSNQPQHF. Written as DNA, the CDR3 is TGCGCCAGCAGCTTAGGGGGAAATAGCAATCAGCCCCAGCATTTT.

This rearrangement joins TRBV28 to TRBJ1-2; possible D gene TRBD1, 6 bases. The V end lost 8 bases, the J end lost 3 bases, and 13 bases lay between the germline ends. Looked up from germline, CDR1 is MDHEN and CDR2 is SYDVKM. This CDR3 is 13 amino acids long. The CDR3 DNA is TGTGCCAGCTCACAGGGATCGGACTATGGCTACACCTTC. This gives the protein CASSQGSDYGYTF.

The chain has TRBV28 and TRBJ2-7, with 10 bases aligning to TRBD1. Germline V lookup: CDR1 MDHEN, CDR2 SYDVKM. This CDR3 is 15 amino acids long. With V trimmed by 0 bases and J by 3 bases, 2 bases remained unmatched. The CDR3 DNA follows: TGTGCCAGCAGTTTATGGAGGACAGGGGGCTACGAGCAGTACTTC. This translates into CASSLWRTGGYEQYF. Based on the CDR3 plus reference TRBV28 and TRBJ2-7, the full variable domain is DVKVTQSSRYLVKRTGEKVFLECVQDMDHENMFWYRQDPGLGLRLIYFSYDVKMKEKGDIPEGYSVSREKKERFSLILESASTNQTSMYLCASSLWRTGGYEQYFGPGTRLTVT.

CDR3 coding DNA: TGTGCTAGTGGTCTGGCAAGACAGGGAAATCAGCCCCAGCATTTT. Its translation: CASGLARQGNQPQHF. The rearrangement joins TRBV12-5 to TRBJ1-5; TRBD1 matches at 7 bases. Germline V gene data show CDR1 as LGHNT and CDR2 as FRNRAP. This CDR3 region has 15 residues. J lost 4 bases, V lost 5 bases, and 8 bases had no gene match.

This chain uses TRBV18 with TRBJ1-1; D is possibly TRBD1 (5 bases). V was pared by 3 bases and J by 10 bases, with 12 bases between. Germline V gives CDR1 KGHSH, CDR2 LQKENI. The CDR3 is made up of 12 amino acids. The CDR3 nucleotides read TGTGCCAGCTCACCCCTCCCGGGGGGAGCTTTCTTT. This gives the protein CASSPLPGGAFF. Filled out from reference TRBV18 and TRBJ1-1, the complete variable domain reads NAGVMQNPRHLVRRRGQEARLRCSPMKGHSHVYWYRQLPEEGLKFMVYLQKENIIDESGMPKERFSAEFPKEGPSILRIQQVVRGDSAAYFCASSPLPGGAFFGQGTRLTVV.

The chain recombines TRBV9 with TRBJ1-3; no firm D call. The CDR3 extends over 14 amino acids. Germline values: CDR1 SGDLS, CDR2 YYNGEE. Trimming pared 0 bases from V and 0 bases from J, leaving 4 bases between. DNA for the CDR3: TGTGCCAGCAGCGTAGACTACTCTGGAAACACCATATATTTT. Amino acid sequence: CASSVDYSGNTIYF.

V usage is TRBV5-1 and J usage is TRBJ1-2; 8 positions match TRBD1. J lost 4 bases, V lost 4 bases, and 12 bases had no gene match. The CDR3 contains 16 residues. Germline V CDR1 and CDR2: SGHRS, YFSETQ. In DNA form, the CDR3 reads TGCGCCAGCAGCCCTCAGGACAGGGTGGGGAGCTATGGCTACACCTTC. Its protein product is CASSPQDRVGSYGYTF.

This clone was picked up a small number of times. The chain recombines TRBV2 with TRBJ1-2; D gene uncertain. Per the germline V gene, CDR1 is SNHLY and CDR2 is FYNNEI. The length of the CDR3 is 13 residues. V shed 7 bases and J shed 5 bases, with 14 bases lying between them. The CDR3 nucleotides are TGTGCCAGCACTCAAAGCCCGCCTTATGGCTACACCTTC. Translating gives CASTQSPPYGYTF.

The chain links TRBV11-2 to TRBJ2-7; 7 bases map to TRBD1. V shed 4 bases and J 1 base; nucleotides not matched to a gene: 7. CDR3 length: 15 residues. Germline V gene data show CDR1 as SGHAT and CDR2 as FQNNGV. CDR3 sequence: CASSSGPGQSYEQYF. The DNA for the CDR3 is TGTGCCAGCAGCTCTGGTCCGGGACAGTCCTACGAGCAGTACTTC.

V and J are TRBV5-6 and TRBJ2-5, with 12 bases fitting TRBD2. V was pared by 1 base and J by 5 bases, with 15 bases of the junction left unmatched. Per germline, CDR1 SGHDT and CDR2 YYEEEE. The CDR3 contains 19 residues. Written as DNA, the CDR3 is TGTGCCAGCAGCTTGTACTGCGGCGCGGGACTAGCGGGCTTTGAGACCCAGTACTTC. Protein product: CASSLYCGAGLAGFETQYF.

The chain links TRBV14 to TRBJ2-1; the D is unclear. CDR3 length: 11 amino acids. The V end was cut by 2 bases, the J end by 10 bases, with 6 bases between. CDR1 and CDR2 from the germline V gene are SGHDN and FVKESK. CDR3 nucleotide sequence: TGTGCCAGCAGCCAAAGTGGCGAGCAGTTCTTC. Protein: CASSQSGEQFF.

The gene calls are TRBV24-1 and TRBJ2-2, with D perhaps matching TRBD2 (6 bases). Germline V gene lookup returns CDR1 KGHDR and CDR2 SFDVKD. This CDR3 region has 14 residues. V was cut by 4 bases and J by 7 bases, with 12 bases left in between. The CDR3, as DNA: TGTGCCACCAGTGAAGCCCGGGGGATCGGGGAGCTGTTTTTT. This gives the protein CATSEARGIGELFF.

Here the CDR3 reads CAWTGNRARTEAFF. CDR3 sequence (DNA): TGTGCCTGGACCGGAAACAGGGCCCGCACTGAAGCTTTCTTT. The rearrangement links TRBV30 to TRBJ1-1, with TRBD1 as a possible D gene (6 bases). Per the germline V gene, CDR1 is GTSNPN and CDR2 is SVGIG (reference sequence). There are 14 residues in the CDR3. V was clipped by 4 bases and J by 4 bases, with 16 bases between them.

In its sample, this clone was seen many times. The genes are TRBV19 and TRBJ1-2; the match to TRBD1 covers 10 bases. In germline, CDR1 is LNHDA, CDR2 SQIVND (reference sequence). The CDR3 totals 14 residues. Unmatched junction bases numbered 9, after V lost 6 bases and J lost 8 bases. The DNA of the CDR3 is TGTGCCAGTAGGCGACAGGGGGCGTCTTTCGGCTACACCTTC. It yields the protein CASRRQGASFGYTF. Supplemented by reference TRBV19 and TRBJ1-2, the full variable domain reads DGGITQSPKYLFRKEGQNVTLSCEQNLNHDAMYWYRQDPGQGLRLIYYSQIVNDFQKGDIAEGYSVSREKKESFPLTVTSAQKNPTAFYLCASRRQGASFGYTFGSGTRLTVV.

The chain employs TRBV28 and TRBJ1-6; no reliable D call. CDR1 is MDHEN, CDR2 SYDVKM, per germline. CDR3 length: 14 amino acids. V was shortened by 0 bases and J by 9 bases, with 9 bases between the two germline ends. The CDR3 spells CASSLWKGASPLHF. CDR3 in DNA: TGTGCCAGCAGTTTATGGAAGGGAGCTTCACCCCTCCACTTT.

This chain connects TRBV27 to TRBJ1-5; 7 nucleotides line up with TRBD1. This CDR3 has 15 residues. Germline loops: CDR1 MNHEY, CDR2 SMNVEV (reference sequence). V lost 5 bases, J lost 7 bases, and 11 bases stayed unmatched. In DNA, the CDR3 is TGTGCCAGCAGTAATCGACAGGGCTCTTTGCAGCCCCAGCATTTT. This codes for CASSNRQGSLQPQHF.

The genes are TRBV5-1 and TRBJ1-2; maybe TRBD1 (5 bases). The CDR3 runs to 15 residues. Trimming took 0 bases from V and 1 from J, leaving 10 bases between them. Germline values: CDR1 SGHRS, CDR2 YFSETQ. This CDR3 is CASSLVGARNYGYTF. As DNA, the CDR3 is TGCGCCAGCAGCTTGGTTGGGGCCCGTAACTATGGCTACACCTTC.